Below, 19 T cell receptor beta chains from the same sample are listed, as sequenced in a study of technical replicates of blood from a handful of donors. TCRdb's table, derived via immunoSEQ multiplex PCR, lists solely in-frame clones and lacks some. The top ten hold about 5% of the sample, which has roughly 56,000 clones, about 90% seen once. The material sequenced was PBMCs. Receptors originate from a human donor in good health. Some clones in this sample may be carry-over from other donors' samples.

This chain connects TRBV7-9 to TRBJ2-3, with D possibly TRBD1 on 5 matching bases. Trimming took 1 base from V and 0 from J, leaving 14 bases between them. CDR3 length equals 17 residues. Germline V lookup: CDR1 SEHNR, CDR2 FQNEAQ (reference sequence). The CDR3 loop reads CASSLVLTVTSTDTQYF. The CDR3 DNA reads as TGTGCCAGCAGCTTAGTTTTGACAGTCACTAGCACAGATACGCAGTATTTT.

This chain connects TRBV5-1 to TRBJ1-2; the D is unclear. The V gene's germline CDR1 is SGHRS and CDR2 YFSETQ. This CDR3 spans 13 amino acids. V shed 4 bases and J shed 6 bases, with 13 bases lying between them. The CDR3 DNA reads TGCGCCAGCAGCGGCGAGGGAAGGGATGGCTACACCTTC. Amino acids: CASSGEGRDGYTF.

This clone was detected many times. V gene TRBV27 combines with J gene TRBJ2-3, with D tentatively TRBD2 (6 bases). CDR1 MNHEY and CDR2 SMNVEV come from the germline V gene (reference sequence). The CDR3 is 15 amino acids. Trimming took 2 bases from V and 2 from J, leaving 11 bases between them. The CDR3 nucleotides read TGTGCCAGCAGTTTAATGGGGGGACCCACAGATACGCAGTATTTT. Its translation: CASSLMGGPTDTQYF.

The V gene is TRBV2, the J gene TRBJ1-1, with 10 bases fitting TRBD1. The CDR3 contains 12 residues. The germline gives CDR1 SNHLY, CDR2 FYNNEI. V trimming: 6 bases; J trimming: 8 bases; junction bases outside the gene matches: 3. Here the CDR3 reads CASSGQGVEAFF. For the CDR3, the DNA is TGTGCCAGCAGCGGACAGGGGGTAGAAGCTTTCTTT.

The genes are TRBV12-5 and TRBJ1-5; maybe TRBD1 (6 bases). V dropped 5 bases and J dropped 4 bases, with 9 bases sitting between them. The V gene's germline CDR1 is LGHNT and CDR2 FRNRAP. The CDR3 is made up of 13 amino acids. This CDR3 is CASGGQLNQPQHF. The CDR3 DNA follows: TGTGCTAGTGGTGGACAGCTAAATCAGCCCCAGCATTTT. Variable domain in full (rest from reference TRBV12-5 and TRBJ1-5): DARVTQTPRHKVTEMGQEVTMRCQPILGHNTVFWYRQTMMQGLELLAYFRNRAPLDDSGMPKDRFSAEMPDATLATLKIQPSEPRDSAVYFCASGGQLNQPQHFGDGTRLSIL.

This chain connects TRBV10-2 to TRBJ1-5; D is perhaps TRBD1 (6 bases). V was trimmed by 0 bases and J by 11 bases, leaving 23 bases between them. This CDR3 is built from 17 residues. Germline V CDR1 and CDR2: WSHSY, SAAADI. Written as DNA, the CDR3 is TGCGCCAGCAGTGAGTCGATATTCAGGGTCCCCTCAGGGGCCCAGCATTTT. The encoded protein is CASSESIFRVPSGAQHF.

The rearrangement links TRBV11-2 to TRBJ1-2; 7 positions agree with TRBD1. The germline gives CDR1 SGHAT, CDR2 FQNNGV. The CDR3 consists of 13 residues. The J segment lost 3 bases and the V segment lost 10 bases, leaving 8 bases of the junction unmatched. The CDR3 bases are TGTGCCAACCTCGACAGGGTGCACTATGGCTACACCTTC. This gives the protein CANLDRVHYGYTF.

The V call is TRBV21-1, the J call TRBJ2-7; the table's D gene call, TRBD2, was not cross checked with the DNA. TRBV21-1 is recorded as a pseudogene. The CDR3 extends over 13 amino acids. The CDR3 DNA reads as TGTGCCAGCTTCCGACTAGCGTTTAGAGGGGAGTACTTC. Protein product: CASFRLAFRGEYF.

The chain links TRBV7-2 to TRBJ2-2, with 7 bases matching TRBD1. The V gene's germline CDR1 is SGHTA and CDR2 FQGNSA. J gave up 7 bases and V 1 base, and 12 bases lay outside the gene matches. CDR3 length: 17 residues. CDR3 sequence reads: CASSLGGLGQVVGELFF. In nucleotides, the CDR3 is TGTGCCAGCAGCTTAGGGGGCCTTGGACAGGTGGTCGGGGAGCTGTTTTTT. Variable domain in full (rest from reference TRBV7-2 and TRBJ2-2): GAGVSQSPSNKVTEKGKDVELRCDPISGHTALYWYRQSLGQGLEFLIYFQGNSAPDKSGLPSDRFSAERTGGSVSTLTIQRTQQEDSAVYLCASSLGGLGQVVGELFFGEGSRLTVL.

The rearrangement uses TRBV9 and TRBJ2-7, with D perhaps matching TRBD1 (6 bases). Germline V gene lookup returns CDR1 SGDLS and CDR2 YYNGEE. This CDR3 is 14 amino acids long. V gave up 3 bases and J gave up 5 bases, with 15 bases separating them. CDR3 loop: CASSGGHLLDEQYF. The CDR3 DNA is TGTGCCAGCAGCGGGGGACACCTTCTTGACGAGCAGTACTTC.

The V and J genes are TRBV7-9 and TRBJ2-4; D is unclear. This CDR3 has 15 amino acids. The germline V gene encodes CDR1 SEHNR and CDR2 FQNEAQ (reference sequence). Trimming pared 3 bases from V and 7 bases from J, leaving 16 bases between. CDR3 amino acids: CASSFPGLVSNIQYF. CDR3 bases: TGTGCCAGCAGCTTTCCGGGTTTAGTTAGCAACATTCAGTACTTC.

Written as DNA, the CDR3 is TGTGCCAGCAGCTTAGAATTATCGCGTGGGGCCAACGTCCTGACTTTC. Encoded protein: CASSLELSRGANVLTF. This sequence joins TRBV13 and TRBJ2-6; D is unclear. The V gene lost 1 base and the J gene lost 3 bases, with 10 bases spanning the gap. The CDR3 spans 16 residues. Germline V lookup: CDR1 PRHDT, CDR2 FYEKMQ (reference sequence).

The chain combines TRBV2 with TRBJ1-1; 7 nucleotides agree with TRBD1. CDR3 length equals 15 residues. The V gene end was trimmed by 6 bases and the J gene end by 4 bases; junction bases not matched to a gene: 11. Germline-derived CDR1 and CDR2 are SNHLY and FYNNEI. The CDR3 here is CASSEDRMSSTEAFF. The CDR3 DNA sequence: TGTGCCAGCAGCGAGGACAGGATGAGTTCCACTGAAGCTTTCTTT.

This clone was observed once. The rearrangement links TRBV21-1 to TRBJ2-1; TRBD2 reflects the table's D call only, with no check against the DNA. TRBV21-1 is given as a pseudogene. The CDR3 has 21 amino acids. The CDR3 is CASSKRPNPGLALPWDNEQFF. The CDR3 nucleotides read TGTGCCAGCAGCAAACGACCTAACCCGGGACTAGCGCTCCCTTGGGACAATGAGCAGTTCTTC.

This clone is medium-sized within its sample. The genes are TRBV7-9 and TRBJ1-3; TRBD1 aligns across 7 bases. This CDR3 comprises 14 residues. The V gene end was trimmed by 4 bases and the J gene end by 4 bases; junction bases not matched to a gene: 4. Germline CDR1 is SEHNR and CDR2 is FQNEAQ (reference sequence). CDR3 amino acids: CASSWGQTGNTIYF. CDR3 nucleotide sequence: TGTGCCAGCAGCTGGGGACAGACGGGAAACACCATATATTTT.

The chain has TRBV7-2 and TRBJ2-5, with D possibly being TRBD1 (6 bases). Germline lookup yields CDR1 SGHTA and CDR2 FQGNSA. The CDR3 is 15 amino acids. The V end was cut by 0 bases, the J end by 5 bases, with 13 bases between. CDR3 loop: CASSLAGQQRETQYF. CDR3 in DNA: TGTGCCAGCAGCTTAGCCGGACAGCAGCGGGAGACCCAGTACTTC.

J is TRBJ2-7 and V is TRBV9; TRBD1 matches at 8 bases. Germline trimming cut 0 bases from V and 7 bases from J; bases unmatched to any gene: 12. The CDR3 runs to 16 residues. Germline CDR1 SGDLS, CDR2 YYNGEE. CDR3 amino acids: CASSVGLGQGAREQYF. CDR3 nucleotides: TGTGCCAGCAGCGTAGGATTGGGGCAGGGGGCGCGGGAGCAGTACTTC.

This chain connects TRBV15 to TRBJ1-2; TRBD1 might be the D (5 bases). Per the germline V gene, CDR1 is LNHNV and CDR2 is YYDKDF (reference sequence). Trimming took off 1 base at V and 8 bases at J, with 14 bases between the two ends. The CDR3 is made up of 14 amino acids. CDR3 DNA: TGTGCCACCAGCAGAGTGGGACTGGGCGTGGGCTACACCTTC. Encoded protein: CATSRVGLGVGYTF.

The V gene is TRBV27, the J gene TRBJ1-2; 10 bases match TRBD1. The length of the CDR3 is 14 residues. CDR1 is MNHEY and CDR2 is SMNVEV in the germline V gene (reference sequence). V dropped 5 bases and J dropped 5; count of bases not matched to a gene: 5. The DNA of the CDR3 is TGTGCCAGCAGTCTGACGGGACAGGGGTATGGCTACACCTTC. It is translated as CASSLTGQGYGYTF.